This passage covers 22 T cell receptor beta chains from one sample sequenced in a study of shared clonotypes between healthy human individuals. Assay used: immunoSEQ multiplex PCR; TCRdb lists only in-frame clones, some missing. The sample lists about 2 million clones, roughly 95% seen once, with 0.13% in the top ten. Source material: naive CD4+ T cells sorted from blood. The subset here: CD45RA+ positively selected. The receptors were sampled from a man younger than 30 in good health.

This chain links TRBV7-2 with TRBJ1-1; D is perhaps TRBD1 (6 bases). This CDR3 has 15 residues. Per germline, CDR1 SGHTA and CDR2 FQGNSA. Between the trimmed V and J ends, which lost 3 bases and 0 bases, there was a span of 11 bases. The CDR3 sequence is CASSLYGQMNTEAFF. CDR3 nucleotides: TGTGCCAGCAGCTTGTATGGACAGATGAACACTGAAGCTTTCTTT.

The CDR3 sequence: CSERPGSDTQYF. CDR3 in DNA: TGCAGCGAAAGGCCTGGTTCAGATACGCAGTATTTT. The genes are TRBV29-1 and TRBJ2-3; D remains ambiguous. This CDR3 is 12 amino acids long. Germline assignment: CDR1 SQVTM and CDR2 ANQGSEA. V dropped 7 bases and J dropped 4 bases, with 12 bases sitting between them.

This chain connects TRBV7-9 to TRBJ1-6; D gene uncertain. The germline gives CDR1 SEHNR, CDR2 FQNEAQ (reference sequence). This CDR3 comprises 14 residues. Trimming stripped 4 bases from V and 12 bases from J, with 16 bases between. CDR3 residues: CASSSEGSWEPLHF. The CDR3 DNA reads as TGTGCCAGCAGCTCGGAGGGCAGTTGGGAACCCCTCCACTTT.

Comments on this clone: Other nucleotide sequences in the sample specify the same CDR3. The chain employs TRBV11-2 and TRBJ1-4; no definite D call. The V and J ends lost 5 bases and 3 bases respectively, with 7 bases between them. The CDR3 runs 13 residues. The germline CDR1 and CDR2 sequences are SGHAT and FQNNGV. CDR3 sequence: CASSLGPNEKLFF. The CDR3 DNA reads as TGTGCCAGCAGCCTAGGACCTAATGAAAAACTGTTTTTT.

V is TRBV27 and J is TRBJ2-7; D possibly corresponds to TRBD2 (5 bases). The CDR3 is made up of 15 amino acids. Germline V gene lookup returns CDR1 MNHEY and CDR2 SMNVEV (reference sequence). V was pared by 4 bases and J by 5 bases, with 18 bases between. CDR3 bases: TGTGCCAGCAGTTCGATAGCGACACTTTTGAACGAGCAGTACTTC. Translated: CASSSIATLLNEQYF.

The rearrangement joins TRBV19 to TRBJ1-5, with D possibly TRBD1 on 5 matching bases. The CDR3 extends over 14 amino acids. Germline CDR1 is LNHDA and CDR2 is SQIVND (reference sequence). V lost 2 bases and J 5 bases, leaving 10 bases between the germline ends. CDR3 in amino acids: CASSIRTSDQPQHF. CDR3 nucleotide sequence: TGTGCCAGTAGTATAAGGACAAGTGATCAGCCCCAGCATTTT.

This clone was seen a single time. This same CDR3 is encoded by further DNA sequences in the sample. The chain combines TRBV5-1 with TRBJ1-3; D not resolved. This CDR3 has 14 amino acids. V lost 0 bases to trimming and J lost 4 bases, with 8 bases between them. Germline values: CDR1 SGHRS, CDR2 YFSETQ. The CDR3 protein is CASSLEGVGNTIYF. The CDR3, as DNA: TGCGCCAGCAGCTTGGAGGGCGTCGGAAACACCATATATTTT.

The chain is built from TRBV7-9 and TRBJ1-3; 7 positions match TRBD1. Trimming removed 3 bases from V and 0 bases from J; junction bases left unmatched: 2. The germline V gene has CDR1 SEHNR and CDR2 FQNEAQ (reference sequence). The length of the CDR3 is 15 residues. CDR3 region: CASSFDRDSGNTIYF. The DNA of the CDR3 is TGTGCCAGCAGCTTTGACAGGGACTCTGGAAACACCATATATTTT. Filled out from reference TRBV7-9 and TRBJ1-3, the complete variable domain reads DTGVSQNPRHKITKRGQNVTFRCDPISEHNRLYWYRQTLGQGPEFLTYFQNEAQLEKSRLLSDRFSAERPKGSFSTLEIQRTEQGDSAMYLCASSFDRDSGNTIYFGEGSWLTVV.

Details on this clone: Within the sample, other DNA sequences also encode this same CDR3. The chain uses TRBV4-1 and TRBJ2-7; TRBD2 aligns across 7 bases. There are 14 residues in the CDR3. Germline V gives CDR1 MGHRA, CDR2 YSYEKL. The junction had 4 bases not matched to a gene; V was cut back by 2 bases and J by 3 bases. Written as DNA, the CDR3 is TGCGCCAGCAGCCAAAGGGGAGGGAGCTACGAGCAGTACTTC. Its protein product is CASSQRGGSYEQYF.

The rearrangement links TRBV28 to TRBJ2-3; 9 bases are shared with TRBD2. Losses at the gene ends were 2 bases for V and 5 bases for J; bases not matched to a gene: 11. Germline loops: CDR1 MDHEN, CDR2 SYDVKM. The CDR3 spans 17 residues. Here the CDR3 reads CASSLGLLAGGQDTQYF. In DNA, the CDR3 is TGTGCCAGCAGTTTAGGCCTCTTGGCGGGGGGGCAAGATACGCAGTATTTT.

V is TRBV9 and J is TRBJ1-2, with no clear D. Trimming left V 3 bases short and J 3 bases short, with 18 bases between. Germline values: CDR1 SGDLS, CDR2 YYNGEE. The CDR3 runs 16 residues. CDR3 residues: CASSASYRGFDYGYTF. The CDR3 coding sequence is TGTGCCAGCAGCGCGAGTTATCGGGGTTTCGACTATGGCTACACCTTC.

CDR3 DNA: TGTGCCAGCAGCTTGGGAGCTGGGAGTAATCTAGAGACCCAGTACTTC. It specifies CASSLGAGSNLETQYF. The J gene is TRBJ2-5, the V gene TRBV11-3; maybe TRBD2 (5 bases). Trimming shortened V by 3 bases and J by 4 bases, and 18 bases separated the two germline ends. The germline CDR1 and CDR2 sequences are SGHNT and YENEEA. This CDR3 has 16 residues.

In regard to this clone: The same CDR3 arises from other DNA sequences in this sample as well. The J gene is TRBJ1-2, the V gene TRBV2; D gene unclear. V was cut by 4 bases and J by 2 bases, with 8 bases left in between. CDR3 length equals 13 residues. The germline CDR1 and CDR2 sequences are SNHLY and FYNNEI. The CDR3 DNA follows: TGTGCCAGCAGTGTCGGCAGCAACTATGGCTACACCTTC. Amino acids: CASSVGSNYGYTF.

The chain combines TRBV6-5 with TRBJ2-5; a possible D gene is TRBD2 (6 bases). The V end lost 6 bases, the J end lost 5 bases, and 10 bases lay between the germline ends. The CDR3 has 12 residues. Germline V lookup: CDR1 MNHEY, CDR2 SVGAGI. DNA for the CDR3: TGTGCCAGCAGGAGGGGAGGCGAGACCCAGTACTTC. It yields the protein CASRRGGETQYF.

V gene TRBV7-3 combines with J gene TRBJ2-7; no clear D. CDR1 and CDR2 from the germline V gene are SGHTA and FQGTGA. The CDR3 is made up of 14 amino acids. V was pared by 5 bases and J by 0 bases, with 11 bases between. Here the CDR3 reads CASSPSGVSYEQYF. The CDR3 DNA sequence: TGTGCCAGCAGCCCGTCTGGGGTCTCCTACGAGCAGTACTTC.

The rearrangement joins TRBV2 to TRBJ2-7, with a tentative D call TRBD2 (5 bases). CDR3 length equals 12 residues. Trimming took 6 bases from V and 2 from J, leaving 8 bases between them. Per germline, CDR1 SNHLY and CDR2 FYNNEI. The CDR3 here is CASRDSPYEQYF. For the CDR3, the DNA is TGTGCCAGCAGGGACTCTCCCTACGAGCAGTACTTC.

The V gene is TRBV28, the J gene TRBJ1-5, with 8 bases matching TRBD1. V lost 5 bases, J lost 9 bases, and 9 bases stayed unmatched. Looked up from germline, CDR1 is MDHEN and CDR2 is SYDVKM. This CDR3 comprises 14 residues. The CDR3 coding sequence is TGTGCCAGCAGTCCGGACAGGGAAGAGTGGCCCCAGCATTTT. Translating it yields CASSPDREEWPQHF.

This sequence joins TRBV7-9 and TRBJ2-2, with D hard to call. CDR1 and CDR2 from the germline V gene are SEHNR and FQNEAQ (reference sequence). The CDR3 has 13 amino acids. V was cut by 1 base and J by 11 bases, with 11 bases left in between. CDR3 sequence (DNA): TGTGCCAGCAGCTTAGGGATGGGAACAGAGCTGTTTTTT. Its translation is CASSLGMGTELFF.

The rearrangement joins TRBV27 to TRBJ1-4, with 8 bases fitting TRBD1. This CDR3 region has 13 residues. V shed 5 bases and J 8 bases; nucleotides not matched to a gene: 4. CDR1 is MNHEY and CDR2 is SMNVEV in the germline V gene (reference sequence). The CDR3 DNA follows: TGTGCCAGCAGTCCTACAGGGGGGGAAAAACTGTTTTTT. This gives the protein CASSPTGGEKLFF.

The chain couples TRBV4-3 to TRBJ1-5, with a tentative D call TRBD1 (5 bases). V lost 1 base, J lost 7 bases, and 14 bases lay in between. The CDR3 is 15 residues long. Germline CDR1 is LGHNA and CDR2 is YSLEER. CDR3 region: CASSQGMGGSQPQHF. CDR3 coding DNA: TGCGCCAGCAGCCAAGGAATGGGGGGATCACAGCCCCAGCATTTT.

The chain is built from TRBV7-9 and TRBJ2-7; TRBD1 agrees at 7 bases. The CDR3 length is 13 residues. CDR1 and CDR2 from the germline V gene are SEHNR and FQNEAQ (reference sequence). The ends lost 10 bases at V and 0 bases at J; junction bases unmatched: 6. CDR3 in amino acids: CATGQGDSYEQYF. The DNA of the CDR3 is TGTGCCACCGGGCAGGGGGACTCCTACGAGCAGTACTTC.

The genes are TRBV10-1 and TRBJ1-5; D possibly corresponds to TRBD1 (5 bases). The CDR3 extends over 17 amino acids. Germline values: CDR1 WNHNN, CDR2 SYGVQD (reference sequence). Trimming stripped 3 bases from V and 2 bases from J, with 17 bases between. The CDR3 DNA sequence: TGCGCCAGCAGTGAAGTGGTCGGGCAGGGCGGCAATCAGCCCCAGCATTTT. Amino acids: CASSEVVGQGGNQPQHF.